This T cell receptor (beta chain) comes out of a study of a mutant IDH1 vaccine in newly diagnosed glioma. Overall study: Mean patient age was around 40 years; 62.5% were male and about 38% female. Before enrollment, patients got radiotherapy alone, temozolomide alone, or mostly the combination. Study observations and caveats: Immune responses induced by vaccination arose in 93.3% of the patients. Apparently, pseudoprogression bore no relation to changes among the top peripheral T cell clonotypes.

The CDR3 spans 15 residues. CDR1 is SGHRS and CDR2 is YFSETQ in the germline V gene. The V and J ends lost 0 bases and 2 bases respectively, with 12 bases between them. TCRdb keeps only in-frame clones here, not all; method: immunoSEQ multiplex PCR. Altogether around 87,000 clones are present, 83% being singletons, with the ten largest covering approximately 7%. Sample time point: baseline, week 1 (first vaccination visit). Regarding treatment: pre-vaccination baseline after standard-of-care therapy. As regards this clone: Its antigen remains unidentified.

V is TRBV5-1 and J is TRBJ2-7; possible D gene TRBD1, 5 bases. This sequence originates from a woman between 50 and 59 years old with glioma. The specimen was PBMCs, collected from a glioma patient treated with radiotherapy, temozolomide or both. The CDR3 DNA follows: TGCGCCAGCAGCTTGGGGGGCACGGAAACCTACGAGCAGTACTTC. Translation gives CASSLGGTETYEQYF.